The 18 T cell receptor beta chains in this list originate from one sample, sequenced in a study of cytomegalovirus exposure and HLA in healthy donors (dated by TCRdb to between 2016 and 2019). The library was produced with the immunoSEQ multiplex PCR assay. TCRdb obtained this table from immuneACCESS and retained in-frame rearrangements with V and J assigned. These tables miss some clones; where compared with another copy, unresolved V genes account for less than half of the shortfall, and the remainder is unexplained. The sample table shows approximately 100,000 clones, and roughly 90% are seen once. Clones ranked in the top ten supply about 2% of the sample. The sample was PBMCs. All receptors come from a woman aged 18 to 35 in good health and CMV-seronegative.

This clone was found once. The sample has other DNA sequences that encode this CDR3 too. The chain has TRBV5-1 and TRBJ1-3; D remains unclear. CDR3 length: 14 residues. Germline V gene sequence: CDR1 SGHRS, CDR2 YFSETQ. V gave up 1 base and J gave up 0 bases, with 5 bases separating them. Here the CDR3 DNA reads TGCGCCAGCAGCTTGACGGGCTCTGGAAACACCATATATTTT. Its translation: CASSLTGSGNTIYF.

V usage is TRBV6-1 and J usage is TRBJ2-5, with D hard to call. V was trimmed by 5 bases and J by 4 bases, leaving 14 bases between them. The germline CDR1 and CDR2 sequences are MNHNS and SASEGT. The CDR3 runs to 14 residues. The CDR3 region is CASSTKNEAETQYF. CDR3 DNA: TGTGCCAGCAGTACCAAGAATGAGGCAGAGACCCAGTACTTC.

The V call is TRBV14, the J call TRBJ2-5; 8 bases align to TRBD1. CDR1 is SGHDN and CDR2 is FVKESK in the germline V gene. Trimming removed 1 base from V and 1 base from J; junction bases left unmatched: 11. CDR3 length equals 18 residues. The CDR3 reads CASSQVANRGSIQETQYF. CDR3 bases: TGTGCCAGCAGCCAAGTTGCCAACAGGGGGTCCATCCAAGAGACCCAGTACTTC. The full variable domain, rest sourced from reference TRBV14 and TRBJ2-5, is EAGVTQFPSHSVIEKGQTVTLRCDPISGHDNLYWYRRVMGKEIKFLLHFVKESKQDESGMPNNRFLAERTGGTYSTLKVQPAELEDSGVYFCASSQVANRGSIQETQYFGPGTRLLVL.

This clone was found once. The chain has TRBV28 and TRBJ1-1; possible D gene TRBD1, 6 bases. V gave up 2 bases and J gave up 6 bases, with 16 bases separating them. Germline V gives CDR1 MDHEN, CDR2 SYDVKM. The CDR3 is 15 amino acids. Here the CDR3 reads CASSLGAGVKAEAFF. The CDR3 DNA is TGTGCCAGCAGTTTAGGGGCAGGGGTGAAGGCTGAAGCTTTCTTT. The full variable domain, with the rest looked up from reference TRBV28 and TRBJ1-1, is DVKVTQSSRYLVKRTGEKVFLECVQDMDHENMFWYRQDPGLGLRLIYFSYDVKMKEKGDIPEGYSVSREKKERFSLILESASTNQTSMYLCASSLGAGVKAEAFFGQGTRLTVV.

CDR3 DNA: TGTGCAAGTCGCTTAAGATTGGGGGCCCTTAGTCGGGGCACTGAAGCTTTCTTT. Its translation is CASRLRLGALSRGTEAFF. J is TRBJ1-1 and V is TRBV12-2; TRBD1, the table's D call, was not compared with the DNA. TRBV12-2 is a pseudogene segment. The CDR3 sequence is 18 residues long.

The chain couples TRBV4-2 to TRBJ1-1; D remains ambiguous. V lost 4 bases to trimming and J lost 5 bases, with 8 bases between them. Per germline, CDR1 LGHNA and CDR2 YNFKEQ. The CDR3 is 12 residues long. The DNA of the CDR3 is TGTGCCAGCAGCCTGTTCGGGACTGAAGCTTTCTTT. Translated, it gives CASSLFGTEAFF.

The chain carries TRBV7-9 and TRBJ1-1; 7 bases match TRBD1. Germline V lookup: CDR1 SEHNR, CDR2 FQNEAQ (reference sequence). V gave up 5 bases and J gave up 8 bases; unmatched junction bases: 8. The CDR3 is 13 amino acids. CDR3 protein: CASSPRATGEAFF. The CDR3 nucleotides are TGTGCCAGCAGCCCCAGGGCGACAGGGGAAGCTTTCTTT.

This CDR3 is CASSPPVTETQYF. In nucleotides, the CDR3 is TGTGCCAGCAGCCCCCCGGTGACTGAGACCCAGTACTTC. V gene TRBV9 combines with J gene TRBJ2-5; no reliable D call. Between the trimmed V and J ends, which lost 4 bases and 5 bases, there was a span of 12 bases. The CDR3 extends over 13 amino acids. From germline, CDR1 is SGDLS and CDR2 YYNGEE.

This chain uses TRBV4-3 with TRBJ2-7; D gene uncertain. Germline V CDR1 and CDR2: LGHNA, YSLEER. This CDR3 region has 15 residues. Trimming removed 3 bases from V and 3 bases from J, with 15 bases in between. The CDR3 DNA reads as TGCGCCAGCAGCCAGTACAACCGAGGAGACTACGAGCAGTACTTC. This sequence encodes CASSQYNRGDYEQYF.

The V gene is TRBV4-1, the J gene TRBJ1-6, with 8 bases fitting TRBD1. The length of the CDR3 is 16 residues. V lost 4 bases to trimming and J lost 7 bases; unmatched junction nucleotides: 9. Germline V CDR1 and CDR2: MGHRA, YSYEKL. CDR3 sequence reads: CASSPERQGWNSPLHF. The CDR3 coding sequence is TGCGCCAGCAGCCCCGAGAGACAGGGGTGGAATTCACCCCTCCACTTT.

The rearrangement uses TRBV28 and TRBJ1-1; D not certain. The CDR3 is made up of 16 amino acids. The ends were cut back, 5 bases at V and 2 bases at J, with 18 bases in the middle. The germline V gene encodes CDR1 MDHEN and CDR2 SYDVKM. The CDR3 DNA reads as TGTGCCAGCAGTCCCCCCCCTCTAGGGAGCAACACTGAAGCTTTCTTT. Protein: CASSPPPLGSNTEAFF.

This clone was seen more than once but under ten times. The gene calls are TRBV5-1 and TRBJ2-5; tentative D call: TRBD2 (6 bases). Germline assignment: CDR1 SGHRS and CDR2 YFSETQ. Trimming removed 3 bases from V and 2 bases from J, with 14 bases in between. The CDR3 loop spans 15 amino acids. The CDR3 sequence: CASSWLGTLQETQYF. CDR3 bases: TGCGCCAGCAGCTGGTTAGGGACTTTACAAGAGACCCAGTACTTC.

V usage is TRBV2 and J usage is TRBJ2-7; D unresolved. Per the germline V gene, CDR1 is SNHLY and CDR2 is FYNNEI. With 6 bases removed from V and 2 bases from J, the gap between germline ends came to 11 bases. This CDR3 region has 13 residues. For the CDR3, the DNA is TGTGCCAGCAGAATTGATACAACCTACGAGCAGTACTTC. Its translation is CASRIDTTYEQYF.

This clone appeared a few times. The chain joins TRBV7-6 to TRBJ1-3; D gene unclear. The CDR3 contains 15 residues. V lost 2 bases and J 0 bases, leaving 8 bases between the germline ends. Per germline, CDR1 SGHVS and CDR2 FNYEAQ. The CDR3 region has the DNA TGTGCCAGCAGCTTAACCACAGACTCTGGAAACACCATATATTTT. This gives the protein CASSLTTDSGNTIYF.

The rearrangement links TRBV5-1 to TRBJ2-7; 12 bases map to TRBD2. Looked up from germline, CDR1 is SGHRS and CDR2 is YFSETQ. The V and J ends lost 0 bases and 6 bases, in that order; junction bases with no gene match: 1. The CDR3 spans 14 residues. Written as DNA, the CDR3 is TGCGCCAGCAGCTTGGGACTAGCGGGAGCCGAGCAGTACTTC. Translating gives CASSLGLAGAEQYF.

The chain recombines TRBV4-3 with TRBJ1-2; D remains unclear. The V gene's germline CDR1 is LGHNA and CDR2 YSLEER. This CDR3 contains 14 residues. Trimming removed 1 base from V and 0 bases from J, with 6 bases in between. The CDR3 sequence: CASSQAEANYGYTF. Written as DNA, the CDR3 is TGCGCCAGCAGCCAAGCAGAAGCTAACTATGGCTACACCTTC.

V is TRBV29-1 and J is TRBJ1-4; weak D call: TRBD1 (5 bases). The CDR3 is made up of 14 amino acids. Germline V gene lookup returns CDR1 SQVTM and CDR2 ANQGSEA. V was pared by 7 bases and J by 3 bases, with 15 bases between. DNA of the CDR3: TGCAGCGCCGCCAGGGTTTCGGCTAATGAAAAACTGTTTTTT. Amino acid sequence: CSAARVSANEKLFF. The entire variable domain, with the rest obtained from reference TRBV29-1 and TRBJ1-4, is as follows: SAVISQKPSRDICQRGTSLTIQCQVDSQVTMMFWYRQQPGQSLTLIATANQGSEATYESGFVIDKFPISRPNLTFSTLTVSNMSPEDSSIYLCSAARVSANEKLFFGSGTQLSVL.

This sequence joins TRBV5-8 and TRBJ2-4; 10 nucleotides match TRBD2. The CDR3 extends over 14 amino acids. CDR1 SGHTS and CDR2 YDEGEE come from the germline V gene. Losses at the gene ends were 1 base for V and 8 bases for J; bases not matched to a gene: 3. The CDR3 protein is CASSLPSGRYIQYF. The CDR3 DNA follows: TGTGCCAGCAGCTTGCCTAGCGGGAGATACATTCAGTACTTC.